The entry that follows covers one T cell receptor beta chain sequence. The antigen is not known. This sample was included in a study of PD-1 blockade in classical Hodgkin lymphoma. Clones were read by immunoSEQ multiplex PCR, and TCRdb kept only the in-frame ones, dropping some. The table records 12,000 to 15,000 clones, around 84% of them present only once. Relapse was seen in all patients after autologous stem cell transplantation, and brentuximab vedotin exposure was variable. Findings of the study overall: No one has yet defined what causes the repertoire differences, which may be disease activity or prior therapy. Patients with an early start, nivolumab under 1 year after ASCT, were excluded. Significantly greater TCR diversity emerged by C4D1 in CD4+ cells but not CD8+ cells.

The J segment lost 12 bases and the V segment lost 0 bases, leaving 12 bases of the junction unmatched. The length of the CDR3 is 16 residues. Germline V CDR1 and CDR2: LGHNA, YSLEER. The starting material was peripheral blood mononuclear cells (PBMCs), obtained at baseline. The receptor comes from a human donor with classical Hodgkin lymphoma. The chain recombines TRBV4-3 with TRBJ2-1; 9 bases fit TRBD2. The CDR3: CASSQEGGGGAPRQFF. CDR3 coding DNA: TGCGCCAGCAGCCAAGAAGGTGGCGGGGGGGCACCAAGGCAGTTCTTC.